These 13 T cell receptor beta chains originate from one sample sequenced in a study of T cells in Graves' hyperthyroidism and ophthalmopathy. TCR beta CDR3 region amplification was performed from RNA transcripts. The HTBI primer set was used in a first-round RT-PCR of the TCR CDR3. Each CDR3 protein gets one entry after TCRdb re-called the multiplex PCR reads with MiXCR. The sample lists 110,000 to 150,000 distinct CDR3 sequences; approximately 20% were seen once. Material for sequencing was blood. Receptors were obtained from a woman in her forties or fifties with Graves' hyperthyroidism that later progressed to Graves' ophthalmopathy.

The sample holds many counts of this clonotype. In DNA form, the CDR3 reads TGTGCCAGCAGCCAATCCGTCTACGAGCAGTACTTC. Translated: CASSQSVYEQYF. The chain joins TRBV14 to TRBJ2-7, with D uncertain. Per germline, CDR1 SGHDN and CDR2 FVKESK. The CDR3 is 12 residues long. V was pared by 2 bases and J by 3 bases, with 5 bases between.

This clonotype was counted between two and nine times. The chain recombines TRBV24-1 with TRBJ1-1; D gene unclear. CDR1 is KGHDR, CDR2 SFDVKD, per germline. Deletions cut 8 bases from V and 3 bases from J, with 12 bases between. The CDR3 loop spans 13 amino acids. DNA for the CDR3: TGTGCCACCAAGGAGGACGGGCACACTGAAGCTTTCTTT. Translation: CATKEDGHTEAFF.

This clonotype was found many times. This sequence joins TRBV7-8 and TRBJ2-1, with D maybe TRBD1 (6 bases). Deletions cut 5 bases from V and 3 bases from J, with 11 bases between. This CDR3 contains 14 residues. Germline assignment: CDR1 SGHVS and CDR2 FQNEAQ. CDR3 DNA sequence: TGTGCCAGCAGCCTCCGGGACATCTACAATGAGCAGTTCTTC. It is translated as CASSLRDIYNEQFF.

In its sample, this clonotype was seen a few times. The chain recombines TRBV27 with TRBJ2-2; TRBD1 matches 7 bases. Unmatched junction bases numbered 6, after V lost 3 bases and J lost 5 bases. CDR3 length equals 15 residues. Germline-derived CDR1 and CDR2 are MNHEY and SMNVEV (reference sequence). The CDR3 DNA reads TGTGCCAGCAGTTTCGTTGTACAGGGGACCGGGGAGCTGTTTTTT. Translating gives CASSFVVQGTGELFF.

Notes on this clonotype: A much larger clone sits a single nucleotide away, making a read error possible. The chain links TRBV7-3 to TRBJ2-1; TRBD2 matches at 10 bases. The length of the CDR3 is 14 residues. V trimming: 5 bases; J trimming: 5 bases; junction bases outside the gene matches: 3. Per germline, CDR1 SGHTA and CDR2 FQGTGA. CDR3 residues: CASSPLAGDNEQFF. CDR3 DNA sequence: TGTGCCAGCAGCCCCCTAGCGGGGGACAATGAGCAGTTCTTC.

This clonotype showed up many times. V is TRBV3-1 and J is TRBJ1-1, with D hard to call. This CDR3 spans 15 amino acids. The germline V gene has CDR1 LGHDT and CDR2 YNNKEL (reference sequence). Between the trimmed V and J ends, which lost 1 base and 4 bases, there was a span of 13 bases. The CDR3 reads CASSQGLAAPTEAFF. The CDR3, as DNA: TGTGCCAGCAGCCAAGGGTTGGCGGCACCCACTGAAGCTTTCTTT. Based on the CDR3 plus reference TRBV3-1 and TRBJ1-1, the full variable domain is DTAVSQTPKYLVTQMGNDKSIKCEQNLGHDTMYWYKQDSKKFLKIMFSYNNKELIINETVPNRFSPKSPDKAHLNLHINSLELGDSAVYFCASSQGLAAPTEAFFGQGTRLTVV.

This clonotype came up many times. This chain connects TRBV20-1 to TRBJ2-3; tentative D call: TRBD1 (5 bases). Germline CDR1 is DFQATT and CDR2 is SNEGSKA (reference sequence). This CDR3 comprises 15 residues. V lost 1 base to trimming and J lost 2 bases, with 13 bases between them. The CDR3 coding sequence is TGCAGTGCTAGAGCCGTGGACACTTACACAGATACGCAGTATTTT. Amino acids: CSARAVDTYTDTQYF.

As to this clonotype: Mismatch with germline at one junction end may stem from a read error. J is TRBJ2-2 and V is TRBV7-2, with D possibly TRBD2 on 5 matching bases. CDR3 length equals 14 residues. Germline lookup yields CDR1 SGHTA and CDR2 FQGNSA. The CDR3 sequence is CASSLAPNTGELLF. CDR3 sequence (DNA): TGTGCCAGCAGCTTAGCCCCCAACACCGGGGAGCTGCTTTTT.

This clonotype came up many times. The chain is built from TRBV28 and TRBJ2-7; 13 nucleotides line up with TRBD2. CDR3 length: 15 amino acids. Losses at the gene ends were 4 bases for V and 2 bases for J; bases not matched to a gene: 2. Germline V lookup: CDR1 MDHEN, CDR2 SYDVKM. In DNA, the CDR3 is TGTGCCAGCAGTTACGGGACTAGCGGGGCCTACGAGCAGTACTTC. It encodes CASSYGTSGAYEQYF.

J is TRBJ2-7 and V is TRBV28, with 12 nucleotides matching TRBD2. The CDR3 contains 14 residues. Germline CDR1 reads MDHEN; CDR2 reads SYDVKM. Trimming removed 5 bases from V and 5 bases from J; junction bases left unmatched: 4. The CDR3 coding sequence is TGTGCCAGCAGTCTGACTAGCGGGAGCAACGAGCAGTACTTC. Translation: CASSLTSGSNEQYF.

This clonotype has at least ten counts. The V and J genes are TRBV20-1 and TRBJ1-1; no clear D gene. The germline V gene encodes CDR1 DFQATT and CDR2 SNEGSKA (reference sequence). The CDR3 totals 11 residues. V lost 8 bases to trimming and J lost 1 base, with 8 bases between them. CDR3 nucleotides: TGCAGTTCCTGGAGGAACACTGAAGCTTTCTTT. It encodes CSSWRNTEAFF.

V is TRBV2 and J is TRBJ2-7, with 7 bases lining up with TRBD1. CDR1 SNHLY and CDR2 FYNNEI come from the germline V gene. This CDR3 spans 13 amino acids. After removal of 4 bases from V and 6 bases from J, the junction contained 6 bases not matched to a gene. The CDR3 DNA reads TGTGCCAGCAGTGGACAGGGAAGACGCGAGCAGTACTTC. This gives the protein CASSGQGRREQYF.

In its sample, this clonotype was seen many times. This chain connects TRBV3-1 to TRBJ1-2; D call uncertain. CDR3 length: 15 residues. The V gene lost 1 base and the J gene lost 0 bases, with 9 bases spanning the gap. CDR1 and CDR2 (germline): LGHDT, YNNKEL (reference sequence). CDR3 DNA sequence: TGTGCCAGCAGCCAAGGAACGGGAGCTAACTATGGCTACACCTTC. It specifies CASSQGTGANYGYTF.